This T cell receptor (beta chain) is drawn from a study of monozygotic twins with inflammatory bowel disease. To note about this clonotype: Its antigen is unidentified.

The V gene's germline CDR1 is DFQATT and CDR2 SNEGSKA (reference sequence). The CDR3 extends over 18 amino acids. Study results and caveats: Healthy twins showed more clonotype sharing with others than IBD patients, especially patients with disease activity.

The UMIs carried a 6-nucleotide sample barcode, and they were added by template switching. TCRdb reprocessed the 5' RACE reads, keeping one entry per CDR3 protein, no DNA. Listed are fewer than 550,000 distinct CDR3 sequences; more than 2% falls within the top ten. Sequencing input: blood. The rearrangement links TRBV20-1 to TRBJ1-1. This TCR derives from a human donor with ulcerative colitis or Crohn's disease, or a healthy co-twin of an affected twin (not recorded which). This chain's CDR3 is CSAWRVSAGVFRNTEAFF.